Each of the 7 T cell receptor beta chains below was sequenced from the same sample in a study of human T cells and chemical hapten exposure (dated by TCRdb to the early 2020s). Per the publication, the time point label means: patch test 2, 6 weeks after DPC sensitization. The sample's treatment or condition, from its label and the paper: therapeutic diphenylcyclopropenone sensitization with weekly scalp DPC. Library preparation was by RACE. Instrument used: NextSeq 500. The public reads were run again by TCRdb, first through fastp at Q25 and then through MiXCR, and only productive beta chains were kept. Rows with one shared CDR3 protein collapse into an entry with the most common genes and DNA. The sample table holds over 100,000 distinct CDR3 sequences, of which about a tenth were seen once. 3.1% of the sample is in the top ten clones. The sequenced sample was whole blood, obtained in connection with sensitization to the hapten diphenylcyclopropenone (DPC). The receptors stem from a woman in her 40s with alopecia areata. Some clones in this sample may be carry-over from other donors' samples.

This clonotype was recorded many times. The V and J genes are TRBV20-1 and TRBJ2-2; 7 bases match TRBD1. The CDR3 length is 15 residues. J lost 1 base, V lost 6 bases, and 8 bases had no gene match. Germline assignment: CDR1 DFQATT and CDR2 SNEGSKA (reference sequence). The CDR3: CSATLGQRNTGELFF. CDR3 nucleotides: TGCAGTGCGACTCTGGGACAGCGGAACACCGGGGAGCTGTTTTTT.

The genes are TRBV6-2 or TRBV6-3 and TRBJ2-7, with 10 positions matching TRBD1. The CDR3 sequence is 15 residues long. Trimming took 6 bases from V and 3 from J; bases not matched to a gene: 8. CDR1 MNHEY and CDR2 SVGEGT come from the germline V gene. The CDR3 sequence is CASSLHRDRGYEQYF. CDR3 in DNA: TGTGCCAGCAGCCTGCACCGGGACAGGGGCTACGAGCAGTACTTC.

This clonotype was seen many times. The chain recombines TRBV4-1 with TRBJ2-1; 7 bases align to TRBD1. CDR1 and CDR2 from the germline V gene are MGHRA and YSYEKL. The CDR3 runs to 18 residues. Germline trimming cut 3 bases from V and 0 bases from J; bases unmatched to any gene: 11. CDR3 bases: TGCGCCAGCAGCCAGCAAACAGGGGAATTAAGCTCCTACAATGAGCAGTTCTTC. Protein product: CASSQQTGELSSYNEQFF.

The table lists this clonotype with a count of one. The CDR3 reads CAGTPSGGKVEQYF. DNA of the CDR3: TGTGCCGGCACCCCTAGCGGGGGTAAGGTCGAGCAGTACTTC. This sequence joins TRBV5-4 and TRBJ2-7; 10 nucleotides match TRBD2. The V segment lost 10 bases and the J segment 6 bases; nucleotides outside the gene matches: 13. Looked up from germline, CDR1 is SGHNT and CDR2 is YYREEE (reference sequence). The CDR3 runs 14 residues.

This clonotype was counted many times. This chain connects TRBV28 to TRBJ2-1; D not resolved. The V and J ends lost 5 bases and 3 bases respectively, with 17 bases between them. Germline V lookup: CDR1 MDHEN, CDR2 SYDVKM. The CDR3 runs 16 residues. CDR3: CASSPRTTRLYNEQFF. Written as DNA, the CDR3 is TGTGCCAGCAGTCCCCGTACGACTCGCCTCTACAATGAGCAGTTCTTC. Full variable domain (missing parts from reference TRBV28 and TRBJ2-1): DVKVTQSSRYLVKRTGEKVFLECVQDMDHENMFWYRQDPGLGLRLIYFSYDVKMKEKGDIPEGYSVSREKKERFSLILESASTNQTSMYLCASSPRTTRLYNEQFFGPGTRLTVL.

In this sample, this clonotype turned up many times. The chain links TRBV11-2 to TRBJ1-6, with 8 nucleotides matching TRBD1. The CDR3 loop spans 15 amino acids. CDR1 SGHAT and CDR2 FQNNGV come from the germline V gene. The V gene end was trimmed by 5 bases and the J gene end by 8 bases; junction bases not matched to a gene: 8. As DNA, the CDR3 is TGTGCCAGCAGCCTCCGGGACAGGTCTCATTCACCCCTCCACTTT. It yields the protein CASSLRDRSHSPLHF.

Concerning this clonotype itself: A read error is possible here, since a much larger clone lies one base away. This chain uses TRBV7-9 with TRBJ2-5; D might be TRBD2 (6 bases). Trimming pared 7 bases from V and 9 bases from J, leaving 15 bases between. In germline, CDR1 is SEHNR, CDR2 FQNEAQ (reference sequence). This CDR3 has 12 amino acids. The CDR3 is CASTVGGKAQYF. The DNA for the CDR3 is TGTGCCAGCACTGTGGGAGGAAAGGCCCAGTACTTC.